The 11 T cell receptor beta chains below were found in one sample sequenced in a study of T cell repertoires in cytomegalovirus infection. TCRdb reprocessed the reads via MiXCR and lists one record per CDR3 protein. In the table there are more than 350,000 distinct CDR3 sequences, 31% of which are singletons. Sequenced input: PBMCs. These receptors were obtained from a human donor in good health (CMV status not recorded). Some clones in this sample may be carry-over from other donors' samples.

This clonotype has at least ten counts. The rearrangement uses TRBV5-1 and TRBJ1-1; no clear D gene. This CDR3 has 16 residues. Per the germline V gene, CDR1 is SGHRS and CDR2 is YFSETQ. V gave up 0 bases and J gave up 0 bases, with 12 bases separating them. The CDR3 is CASSLDSWVLNTEAFF. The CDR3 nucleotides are TGCGCCAGCAGCTTGGATTCATGGGTGCTGAACACTGAAGCTTTCTTT.

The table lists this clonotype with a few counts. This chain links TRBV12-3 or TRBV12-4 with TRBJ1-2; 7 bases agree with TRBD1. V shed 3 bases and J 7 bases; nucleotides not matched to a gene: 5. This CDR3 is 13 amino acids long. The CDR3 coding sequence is TGTGCCAGCAGTTTTGCCAGGGGGTTTGGCTACACCTTC. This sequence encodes CASSFARGFGYTF.

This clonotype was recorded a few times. The CDR3 DNA reads as TGTGCCAGTAGTATCCGAGAGGGAGGTGAGCAGTTCTTC. Protein: CASSIREGGEQFF. The rearrangement uses TRBV19 and TRBJ2-1; TRBD2 is a possible D gene (6 bases). Germline loops: CDR1 LNHDA, CDR2 SQIVND (reference sequence). Trimming shortened V by 3 bases and J by 9 bases, and 12 bases separated the two germline ends. The CDR3 runs to 13 residues.

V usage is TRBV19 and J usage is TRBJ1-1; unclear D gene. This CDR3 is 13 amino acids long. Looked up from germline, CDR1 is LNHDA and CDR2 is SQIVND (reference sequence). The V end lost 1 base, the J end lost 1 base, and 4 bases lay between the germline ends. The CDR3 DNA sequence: TGTGCCAGTAGTATAGCAAGGAACACTGAAGCTTTCTTT. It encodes CASSIARNTEAFF. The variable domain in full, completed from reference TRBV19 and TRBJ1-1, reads DGGITQSPKYLFRKEGQNVTLSCEQNLNHDAMYWYRQDPGQGLRLIYYSQIVNDFQKGDIAEGYSVSREKKESFPLTVTSAQKNPTAFYLCASSIARNTEAFFGQGTRLTVV.

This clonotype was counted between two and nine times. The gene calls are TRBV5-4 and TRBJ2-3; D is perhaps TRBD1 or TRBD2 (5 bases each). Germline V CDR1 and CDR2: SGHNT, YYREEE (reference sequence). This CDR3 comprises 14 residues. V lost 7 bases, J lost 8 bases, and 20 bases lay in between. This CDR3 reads CASQWDGSLGTQYF. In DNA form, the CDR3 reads TGTGCCAGCCAATGGGACGGCAGTCTCGGTACGCAGTATTTT.

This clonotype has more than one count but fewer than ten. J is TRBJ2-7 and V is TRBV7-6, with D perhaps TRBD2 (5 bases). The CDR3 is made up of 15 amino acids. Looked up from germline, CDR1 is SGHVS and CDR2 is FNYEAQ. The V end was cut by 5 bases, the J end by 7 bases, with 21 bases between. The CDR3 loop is CASSRASPGNGEQYF. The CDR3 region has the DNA TGTGCCAGCAGCCGGGCCTCCCCGGGGAATGGGGAGCAGTACTTC. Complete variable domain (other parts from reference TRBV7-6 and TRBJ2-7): GAGVSQSPRYKVTKRGQDVALRCDPISGHVSLYWYRQALGQGPEFLTYFNYEAQQDKSGLPNDRFSAERPEGSISTLTIQRTEQRDSAMYRCASSRASPGNGEQYFGPGTRLTVT.

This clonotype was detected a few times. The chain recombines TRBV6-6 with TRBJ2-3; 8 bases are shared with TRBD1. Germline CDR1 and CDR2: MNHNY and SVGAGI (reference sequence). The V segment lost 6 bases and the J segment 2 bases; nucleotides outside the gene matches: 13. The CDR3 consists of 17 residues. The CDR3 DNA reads TGTGCCAGCAGACCCGGACAGGGCGAATTTACCACAGATACGCAGTATTTT. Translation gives CASRPGQGEFTTDTQYF.

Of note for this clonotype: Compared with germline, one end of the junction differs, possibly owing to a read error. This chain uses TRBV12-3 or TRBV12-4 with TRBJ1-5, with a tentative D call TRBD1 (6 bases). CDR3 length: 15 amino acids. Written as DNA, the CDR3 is TGTGCCAGCAGCACAAACAGGGATCGCAATCAGCCCCATCATTTT. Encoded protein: CASSTNRDRNQPHHF.

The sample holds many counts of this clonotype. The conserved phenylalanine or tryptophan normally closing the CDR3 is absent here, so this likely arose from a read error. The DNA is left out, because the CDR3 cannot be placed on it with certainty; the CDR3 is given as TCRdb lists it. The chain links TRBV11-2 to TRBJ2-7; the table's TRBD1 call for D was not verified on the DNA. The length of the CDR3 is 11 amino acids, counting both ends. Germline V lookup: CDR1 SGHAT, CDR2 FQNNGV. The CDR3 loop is CASSSPGTERL.

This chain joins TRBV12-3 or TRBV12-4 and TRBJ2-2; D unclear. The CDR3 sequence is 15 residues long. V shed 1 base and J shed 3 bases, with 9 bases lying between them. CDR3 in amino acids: CASSLGTVDTGELFF. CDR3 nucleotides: TGTGCCAGCAGTTTAGGGACGGTAGACACCGGGGAGCTGTTTTTT.

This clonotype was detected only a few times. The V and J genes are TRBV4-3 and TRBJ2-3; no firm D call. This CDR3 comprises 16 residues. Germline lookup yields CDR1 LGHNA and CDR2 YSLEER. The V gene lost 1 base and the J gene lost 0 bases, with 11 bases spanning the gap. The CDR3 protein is CASSQGAPLSTDTQYF. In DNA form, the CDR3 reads TGCGCCAGCAGCCAAGGGGCACCGCTCAGCACAGATACGCAGTATTTT.